This paragraph reports one T cell receptor (beta chain). This sample is drawn from a study of blood T cell repertoires in COVID-19. Study information: Sites in the United States, Italy and Spain provided acute and convalescent COVID-19 samples. T cells, B-cell-depleted T cells, or PBMCs provided the cDNA or gDNA that served as material.

Authors' methods: Reference gene primer amplification gave nucleated cell count estimates. The assay was immunoSEQ multiplex PCR, and TCRdb's table has in-frame clones only and misses some. V and J calls and clone size are as listed in that table; D and trimming were resolved from the DNA. The data show around 140,000 clones, 80% to 90% seen once. From germline, CDR1 is MRHNA and CDR2 SNTAGT. The V and J ends lost 3 bases and 9 bases respectively, with 6 bases between them. The length of the CDR3 is 11 residues. The receptor was isolated from a man aged 50-59 years with active COVID-19. The sequenced sample was peripheral blood. This chain links TRBV6-4 with TRBJ1-3; D is undetermined. In nucleotides, the CDR3 is TGTGCCAGCAGTGAGAAGAGCACCATATATTTT. It codes for CASSEKSTIYF.